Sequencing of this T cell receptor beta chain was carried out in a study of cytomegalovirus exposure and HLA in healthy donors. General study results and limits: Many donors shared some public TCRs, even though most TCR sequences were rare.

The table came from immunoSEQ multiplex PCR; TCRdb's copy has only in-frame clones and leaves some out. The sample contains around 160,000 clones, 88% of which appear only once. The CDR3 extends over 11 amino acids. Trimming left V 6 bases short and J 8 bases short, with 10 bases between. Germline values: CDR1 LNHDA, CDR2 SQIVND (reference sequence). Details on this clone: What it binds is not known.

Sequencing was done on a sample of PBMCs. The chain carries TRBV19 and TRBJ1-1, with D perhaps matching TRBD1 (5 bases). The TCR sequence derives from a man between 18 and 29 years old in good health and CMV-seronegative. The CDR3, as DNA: TGTGCCAGTAGGGGAAGGACAGAAGCTTTCTTT. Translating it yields CASRGRTEAFF.